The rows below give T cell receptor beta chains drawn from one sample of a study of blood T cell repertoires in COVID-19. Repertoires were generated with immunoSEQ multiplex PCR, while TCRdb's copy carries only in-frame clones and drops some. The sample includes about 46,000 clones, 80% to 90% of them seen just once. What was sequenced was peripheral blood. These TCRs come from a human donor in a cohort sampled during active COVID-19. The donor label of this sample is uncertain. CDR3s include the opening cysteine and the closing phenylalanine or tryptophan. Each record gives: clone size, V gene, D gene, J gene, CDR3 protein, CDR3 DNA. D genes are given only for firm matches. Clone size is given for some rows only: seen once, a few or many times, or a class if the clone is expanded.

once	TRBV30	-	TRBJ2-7	CAWDRTDEQYF	TGTGCCTGGGATCGGACAGACGAGCAGTACTTC
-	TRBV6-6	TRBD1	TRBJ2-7	CTSSYSGTGYYEQYF	TGTACCAGCAGTTACTCTGGGACAGGGTATTACGAGCAGTACTTC
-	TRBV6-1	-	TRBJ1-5	CASSEQGLGNQPQHF	TGTGCCAGCAGTGAGCAGGGTTTAGGCAATCAGCCCCAGCATTTT
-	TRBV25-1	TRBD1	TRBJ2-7	CASRTPGQGSYEQYF	TGTGCCAGCAGAACTCCCGGACAGGGGTCCTACGAGCAGTACTTC
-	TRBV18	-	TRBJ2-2	CASSMAQITNTGELFF	TGTGCCAGCTCAATGGCTCAGATCACAAACACCGGGGAGCTGTTTTTT
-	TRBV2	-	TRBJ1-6	CASSQGQGSSPLHF	TGTGCCAGCAGTCAGGGGCAGGGCAGTTCACCCCTCCACTTT
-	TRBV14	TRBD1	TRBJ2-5	CASSLGDRGFGETQYF	TGTGCCAGCAGCCTCGGGGACAGGGGCTTCGGGGAGACCCAGTACTTC
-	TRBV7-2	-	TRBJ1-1	CASSLVMQGPNTEAFF	TGTGCCAGCAGCTTAGTGATGCAGGGGCCGAACACTGAAGCTTTCTTT
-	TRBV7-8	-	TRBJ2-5	CASTPGGPEETQYF	TGTGCCAGCACCCCAGGGGGGCCAGAAGAGACCCAGTACTTC
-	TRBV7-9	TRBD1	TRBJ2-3	CASSGTGSTDTQYF	TGTGCCAGCAGCGGGACAGGGTCCACAGATACGCAGTATTTT
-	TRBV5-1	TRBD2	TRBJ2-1	CASSLASGSGVLYNEQFF	TGCGCCAGCAGCTTGGCCAGTGGGAGCGGGGTACTCTACAATGAGCAGTTCTTC
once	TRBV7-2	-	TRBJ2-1	CATTAYHEQFF	TGTGCCACCACAGCTTACCATGAGCAGTTCTTC
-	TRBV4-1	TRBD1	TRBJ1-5	CASSQGEGTTGEGNQPQHF	TGCGCCAGCAGCCAAGGAGAGGGGACGACAGGGGAAGGCAATCAGCCCCAGCATTTT
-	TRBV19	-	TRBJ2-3	CASKWASRGDTQYF	TGTGCCAGTAAGTGGGCCTCAAGGGGAGATACGCAGTATTTT
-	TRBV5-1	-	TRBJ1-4	CASSPGVATNEKLFF	TGCGCCAGCAGCCCAGGGGTTGCAACTAATGAAAAACTGTTTTTT
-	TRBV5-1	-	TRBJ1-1	CASSLGRTEPNTEAFF	TGCGCCAGCAGCTTGGGGAGGACAGAGCCGAACACTGAAGCTTTCTTT
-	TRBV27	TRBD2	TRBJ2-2	CASGLAKTPPVFF	TGTGCCAGCGGACTAGCGAAGACCCCTCCGGTGTTTTTT
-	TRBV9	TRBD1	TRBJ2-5	CASSVAAGQDPGETQYF	TGTGCCAGCAGCGTAGCTGCCGGACAGGACCCCGGGGAGACCCAGTACTTC
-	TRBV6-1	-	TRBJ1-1	CASSVIRTSDSAEAFF	TGTGCCAGCAGTGTCATCCGGACGTCCGACAGCGCTGAAGCTTTCTTT
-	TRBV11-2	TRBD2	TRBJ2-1	CASSLAGGDYNEQFF	TGTGCCAGCAGCTTAGCGGGGGGGGACTACAATGAGCAGTTCTTC